The 22 T cell receptor beta chains presented below share a single source sample, sequenced in a study of T-cell memory formation after mild COVID-19. TCRdb independently ran MiXCR on the 5' RACE reads; one entry per CDR3 protein. The sample has about 100,000 distinct CDR3 sequences, under 15% seen once. What was sequenced was PBMCs or a T cell subset sorted from them (not recorded which). All receptors come from a man between 18 and 35 years old who had mild COVID-19 (a few samples of this study predate the infection). Cell type and time point are not known.

The chain combines TRBV30 with TRBJ1-1; D possibly corresponds to TRBD1 (6 bases). The ends were cut back, 5 bases at V and 10 bases at J, with 26 bases in the middle. Germline V gene data show CDR1 as GTSNPN and CDR2 as SVGIG (reference sequence). The length of the CDR3 is 15 residues. The CDR3 DNA reads as TGTGCCTGGCGGCCGGGGGGCCGGAATGTGGCTGGAGCTTTCTTT. Translating it yields CAWRPGGRNVAGAFF.

V gene TRBV13 combines with J gene TRBJ2-1; D unresolved. The CDR3 length is 12 residues. Trimming pared 3 bases from V and 4 bases from J, leaving 4 bases between. CDR1 is PRHDT and CDR2 is FYEKMQ in the germline V gene (reference sequence). Here the CDR3 DNA reads TGTGCCAGCAGCTTGCGATACAATGAGCAGTTCTTC. This encodes CASSLRYNEQFF.

The rearrangement joins TRBV7-9 to TRBJ2-7; weak D call: TRBD1 (5 bases). The V end lost 6 bases, the J end lost 5 bases, and 14 bases lay between the germline ends. Germline V gene data show CDR1 as SEHNR and CDR2 as FQNEAQ (reference sequence). CDR3 length equals 13 residues. This chain's CDR3 is CASSQPGLHEQYF. DNA for the CDR3: TGTGCCAGCAGTCAGCCAGGGCTCCACGAGCAGTACTTC.

The chain carries TRBV4-1 and TRBJ2-7; D tentatively fits TRBD1 or TRBD2 (5 bases each). CDR3 size: 15 residues. Germline CDR1 and CDR2: MGHRA and YSYEKL. The V end was cut by 1 base, the J end by 4 bases, with 14 bases between. CDR3 in amino acids: CASSQGQGPGYEQYF. The CDR3 nucleotides read TGCGCCAGCAGCCAAGGCCAGGGACCCGGTTACGAGCAGTACTTC.

This clonotype was seen repeatedly, ten times or more. The CDR3 here is CASSSLAAQETQYF. The CDR3 DNA reads as TGTGCCAGCAGCTCTCTTGCGGCCCAAGAGACCCAGTACTTC. J is TRBJ2-5 and V is TRBV7-9; D call uncertain. Germline lookup yields CDR1 SEHNR and CDR2 FQNEAQ (reference sequence). CDR3 length equals 14 residues. V lost 4 bases and J 1 base, leaving 10 bases between the germline ends.

V and J are TRBV7-9 and TRBJ2-5; possibly TRBD1 or TRBD2 for D (5 bases each). Deletions cut 5 bases from V and 3 bases from J, with 16 bases between. CDR1 is SEHNR and CDR2 is FQNEAQ in the germline V gene (reference sequence). The CDR3 has 15 amino acids. The CDR3 reads CASSQPGPTEETQYF. The DNA for the CDR3 is TGTGCCAGCAGCCAACCGGGACCAACGGAAGAGACCCAGTACTTC.

This clonotype occurred a few times. DNA for the CDR3: TGCGCCAGCAGCCAAGGTACTGACAGCTACGAGCAGTACTTC. Translating gives CASSQGTDSYEQYF. The J gene is TRBJ2-7, the V gene TRBV4-1; D is perhaps TRBD1 (5 bases). CDR1 is MGHRA, CDR2 YSYEKL, per germline. V was cut by 1 base and J by 3 bases, with 10 bases left in between. The CDR3 totals 14 residues.

This rearrangement joins TRBV9 to TRBJ2-3, with TRBD2 identical over 7 bases. Germline values: CDR1 SGDLS, CDR2 YYNGEE. V shed 0 bases and J 4 bases; nucleotides not matched to a gene: 5. The CDR3 extends over 15 amino acids. In DNA, the CDR3 is TGTGCCAGCAGCGTAGCGGGGGGATCGGCAGATACGCAGTATTTT. Translating gives CASSVAGGSADTQYF.

This clonotype was counted between two and nine times. J is TRBJ1-1 and V is TRBV3-1; D is possibly TRBD1 (6 bases). V was trimmed by 3 bases and J by 10 bases, leaving 24 bases between them. This CDR3 is built from 16 residues. From germline, CDR1 is LGHDT and CDR2 YNNKEL (reference sequence). CDR3 region: CASSHSMDRDTWGAFF. The CDR3, as DNA: TGTGCCAGCAGCCACTCAATGGACCGGGACACCTGGGGAGCTTTCTTT.

The rearrangement joins TRBV27 to TRBJ2-1, with 9 bases lining up with TRBD2. Germline loops: CDR1 MNHEY, CDR2 SMNVEV (reference sequence). V trimming: 2 bases; J trimming: 6 bases; junction bases outside the gene matches: 5. The CDR3 length is 15 residues. CDR3 nucleotides: TGTGCCAGCAGTTTAGGCGGGGGGGCAGGCAATGAGCAGTTCTTC. Amino acid sequence: CASSLGGGAGNEQFF.

The chain couples TRBV4-1 to TRBJ2-5; no clear D. CDR3 length: 15 residues. The germline V gene encodes CDR1 MGHRA and CDR2 YSYEKL. V was shortened by 2 bases and J by 3 bases, with 13 bases between the two germline ends. The CDR3 region has the DNA TGCGCCAGCAGCCAACTAACTGACGGTAAAGAGACCCAGTACTTC. Its translation is CASSQLTDGKETQYF.

This clonotype has more than one count but fewer than ten. This chain uses TRBV5-1 with TRBJ1-1, with D uncertain. Trimming removed 4 bases from V and 1 base from J, with 11 bases in between. There are 14 residues in the CDR3. Germline assignment: CDR1 SGHRS and CDR2 YFSETQ. The CDR3 is CASSIGDSNTEAFF. Written as DNA, the CDR3 is TGCGCCAGCAGCATCGGGGATTCGAACACTGAAGCTTTCTTT. Together with reference TRBV5-1 and TRBJ1-1, the CDR3 gives the full variable domain: KAGVTQTPRYLIKTRGQQVTLSCSPISGHRSVSWYQQTPGQGLQFLFEYFSETQRNKGNFPGRFSGRQFSNSRSEMNVSTLELGDSALYLCASSIGDSNTEAFFGQGTRLTVV.

This clonotype was picked up a small number of times. The chain uses TRBV4-3 and TRBJ2-1; perhaps TRBD2 as D (5 bases). V was pared by 0 bases and J by 2 bases, with 14 bases between. Germline V CDR1 and CDR2: LGHNA, YSLEER. This CDR3 is 17 amino acids long. The CDR3: CASSQEWRGLPYNEQFF. Here the CDR3 DNA reads TGCGCCAGCAGCCAAGAGTGGAGAGGGCTACCCTACAATGAGCAGTTCTTC.

The chain joins TRBV5-4 to TRBJ2-3; 7 bases agree with TRBD1. Germline-derived CDR1 and CDR2 are SGHNT and YYREEE (reference sequence). V lost 4 bases and J lost 6; bases outside the gene matches: 5. CDR3 length equals 13 residues. CDR3 DNA sequence: TGTGCCAGCAGCCCGACAGGGTACGATACGCAGTATTTT. This gives the protein CASSPTGYDTQYF.

This clonotype was counted a few times. Written as DNA, the CDR3 is TGTGCCAGCAGTTTTACCGTTACAGGAGGAGATACGCAGTATTTT. It codes for CASSFTVTGGDTQYF. The chain links TRBV6-6 to TRBJ2-3; D tentatively fits TRBD1 or TRBD2 (5 bases each). The V and J ends lost 4 bases and 5 bases respectively, with 16 bases between them. Per the germline V gene, CDR1 is MNHNY and CDR2 is SVGAGI (reference sequence). The CDR3 loop spans 15 amino acids.

This chain links TRBV4-1 with TRBJ2-3; D unresolved. V lost 3 bases and J lost 2, with 18 bases in between. CDR3 length equals 17 residues. In germline, CDR1 is MGHRA, CDR2 YSYEKL. The CDR3 DNA sequence: TGCGCCAGCAGCCATCGTTGGGCCAGGTCACTCACAGATACGCAGTATTTT. It yields the protein CASSHRWARSLTDTQYF.

This chain connects TRBV15 to TRBJ1-5; no clear D gene. From germline, CDR1 is LNHNV and CDR2 YYDKDF (reference sequence). The CDR3 runs to 15 residues. V dropped 0 bases and J dropped 1 base, with 7 bases sitting between them. The chain's CDR3 is CATSRDLGSNQPQHF. Here the CDR3 DNA reads TGTGCCACCAGCAGAGATTTGGGGAGCAATCAGCCCCAGCATTTT.

This CDR3 reads CASSYGGIFYEQYF. The CDR3 DNA is TGTGCCAGCAGTTACGGAGGGATCTTCTACGAGCAGTACTTC. The chain has TRBV12-3 or TRBV12-4 and TRBJ2-7, with TRBD2 as a possible D gene (6 bases). The CDR3 extends over 14 amino acids. Trimming shortened V by 4 bases and J by 3 bases, and 13 bases separated the two germline ends.

V and J are TRBV9 and TRBJ2-3, with D perhaps matching TRBD2 (6 bases). V lost 0 bases to trimming and J lost 2 bases, with 10 bases between them. Germline V lookup: CDR1 SGDLS, CDR2 YYNGEE. The CDR3 runs 15 residues. CDR3 sequence (DNA): TGTGCCAGCAGCGTAGGGGAGGCTCTCACAGATACGCAGTATTTT. This gives the protein CASSVGEALTDTQYF.

There are a few counts of this clonotype. This chain's CDR3 is CASSFWTSRGYF. In nucleotides, the CDR3 is TGTGCCAGCAGCTTCTGGACTTCCAGGGGGTATTTT. This rearrangement joins TRBV7-9 to TRBJ2-3; D is perhaps TRBD1 (6 bases). CDR1 is SEHNR and CDR2 is FQNEAQ in the germline V gene (reference sequence). The CDR3 is made up of 12 amino acids. V was shortened by 3 bases and J by 14 bases, with 15 bases between the two germline ends.

CDR3 DNA: TGCGCCAGCAGCCAGACTGGTGGGGAATGGACAGATACGCAGTATTTT. The encoded protein is CASSQTGGEWTDTQYF. V and J are TRBV4-1 and TRBJ2-3, with D uncertain. The V end was cut by 3 bases, the J end by 3 bases, with 16 bases between. The germline CDR1 and CDR2 sequences are MGHRA and YSYEKL. The CDR3 runs to 16 residues.

The chain couples TRBV4-3 to TRBJ2-2, with D tentatively TRBD1 or TRBD2 (6 bases each). Germline V gives CDR1 LGHNA, CDR2 YSLEER. Deletions cut 3 bases from V and 6 bases from J, with 14 bases between. The CDR3 totals 15 residues. CDR3 sequence reads: CASSQLFGGPGELFF. CDR3 nucleotide sequence: TGCGCCAGCAGCCAGCTCTTCGGGGGCCCCGGGGAGCTGTTTTTT.